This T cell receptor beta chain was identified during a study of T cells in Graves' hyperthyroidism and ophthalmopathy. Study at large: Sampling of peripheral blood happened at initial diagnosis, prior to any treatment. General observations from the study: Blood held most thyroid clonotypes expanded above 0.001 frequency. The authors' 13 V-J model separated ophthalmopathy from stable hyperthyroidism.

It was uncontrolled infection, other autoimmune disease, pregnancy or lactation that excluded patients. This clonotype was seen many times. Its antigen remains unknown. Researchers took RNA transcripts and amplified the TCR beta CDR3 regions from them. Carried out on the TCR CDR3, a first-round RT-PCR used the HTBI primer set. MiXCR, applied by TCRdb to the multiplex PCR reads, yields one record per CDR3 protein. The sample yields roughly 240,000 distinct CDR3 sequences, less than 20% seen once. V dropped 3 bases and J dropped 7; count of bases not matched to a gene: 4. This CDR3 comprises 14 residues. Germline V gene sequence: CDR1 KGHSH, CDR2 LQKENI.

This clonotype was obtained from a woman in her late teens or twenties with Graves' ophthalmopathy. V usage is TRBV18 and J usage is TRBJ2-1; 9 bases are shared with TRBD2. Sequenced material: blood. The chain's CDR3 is CASSPGLASNEQFF. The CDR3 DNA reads TGTGCCAGCTCACCGGGACTAGCATCAAATGAGCAGTTCTTC.